Listed here are 28 T cell receptor beta chains from one sample, sequenced in a study of metastatic and nonmetastatic thyroid tumors. Thyroid surgery took place with no prior treatment in any patient. MiXCR reprocessed the PCR reads for TCRdb. The sample has some 15,000 clones; less than 20% are singletons. The material sequenced was blood. Receptor source: a female donor with papillary thyroid cancer or a benign thyroid nodule (not recorded which). Some clones in this sample may be carry-over from other donors' samples.

A word on this clone: A much larger clonotype is one base distant, so this may be a read error. Because it lacks the conserved phenylalanine or tryptophan at the end, this CDR3 is likely a read error. The genes are TRBV11-2 and TRBJ2-1; tentative D call: TRBD2 (6 bases). There are 16 residues in the CDR3. Germline loops: CDR1 SGHAT, CDR2 FQNNGV. The V end lost 4 bases, the J end lost 0 bases, and 13 bases lay between the germline ends. The CDR3 protein is CASSSGSGSSYNEQFL. CDR3 nucleotides: TGTGCCAGCAGCTCCGGGAGCGGTTCCTCCTACAATGAGCAGTTCCTC.

The chain joins TRBV6-1 to TRBJ1-2; 7 bases are a match to TRBD1. V shed 6 bases, J shed 0 bases, and the junction held 7 bases outside the gene matches. Germline assignment: CDR1 MNHNS and CDR2 SASEGT. The CDR3 runs 15 residues. The CDR3 DNA reads TGTGCCAGCAGGGAGCAGGGGGAGGCTAACTATGGCTACACCTTC. It is translated as CASREQGEANYGYTF.

In regard to this clone: This may be a read error: a much more frequent sequence differs by one nucleotide. This chain links TRBV18 with TRBJ1-6, with D possibly TRBD1 on 5 matching bases. V lost 1 base, J lost 8 bases, and 18 bases lay in between. The CDR3 spans 17 residues. Germline V lookup: CDR1 KGHSH, CDR2 LQKENI. As DNA, the CDR3 is TGTGCCAGCTCACCACGGGGTATGGGGCAGGGAGATTCACCCCTCCACTTT. This translates into CASSPRGMGQGDSPLHF.

The chain joins TRBV9 to TRBJ2-7; 10 bases line up with TRBD2. The ends lost 4 bases at V and 3 bases at J; junction bases unmatched: 7. Germline V gives CDR1 SGDLS, CDR2 YYNGEE. CDR3 length: 15 amino acids. Written as DNA, the CDR3 is TGTGCCAGCAGCCCCCGGACTAGCGGTGTCTACGAGCAGTACTTC. It translates to CASSPRTSGVYEQYF.

In this sample, this clone turned up many times. CDR3 DNA sequence: TGTGCCAGCGCCTCGGGACTAGCGGGAGTTAAGCAGTTCTTC. Translating gives CASASGLAGVKQFF. The V gene is TRBV7-6, the J gene TRBJ2-1, with 14 bases identical to TRBD2. The ends lost 8 bases at V and 11 bases at J; junction bases unmatched: 8. Germline V CDR1 and CDR2: SGHVS, FNYEAQ. The CDR3 totals 14 residues. Drawing the rest from reference TRBV7-6 and TRBJ2-1, the complete variable domain is GAGVSQSPRYKVTKRGQDVALRCDPISGHVSLYWYRQALGQGPEFLTYFNYEAQQDKSGLPNDRFSAERPEGSISTLTIQRTEQRDSAMYRCASASGLAGVKQFFGPGTRLTVL.

This clone appeared many times. The gene calls are TRBV10-3 and TRBJ1-5; the D gene is possibly TRBD1 (6 bases). Germline CDR1 reads ENHRY; CDR2 reads SYGVKD. V was shortened by 2 bases and J by 3 bases, with 11 bases between the two germline ends. The CDR3 has 15 amino acids. The DNA for the CDR3 is TGTGCCATCAGTGAGACAGGGATGATCAATCAGCCCCAGCATTTT. It codes for CAISETGMINQPQHF.

Ten or more counts support this clone. This chain joins TRBV10-3 and TRBJ1-5; possible D gene TRBD1, 6 bases. Germline lookup yields CDR1 ENHRY and CDR2 SYGVKD. V lost 11 bases and J lost 7, with 18 bases in between. The CDR3 runs 13 residues. The CDR3 nucleotides read TGTGCCTCCGCGGGGCAGGGGAAGCAGCCCCAGCATTTT. It is translated as CASAGQGKQPQHF.

This clone has a count of ten or more. One end of the junction varies from germline; a read error may be responsible. The same CDR3 can be traced to other DNA sequences in this sample. The rearrangement joins TRBV6-1 to TRBJ1-4, with D possibly being TRBD1 (6 bases). The CDR3 is 12 amino acids. Germline CDR1 and CDR2: MNHNS and SASEGT. Here the CDR3 reads CASRDSKGELFF. The CDR3 DNA follows: TGTGCCAGCAGGGACTCAAAGGGGGAACTATTTTTT.

This clone was counted only a few times. This sequence joins TRBV6-5 and TRBJ2-7, with D possibly matching TRBD2 (5 bases). The CDR3 loop spans 14 amino acids. The germline V and J ends were trimmed by 1 base and 5 bases, with 12 bases remaining between them. The germline CDR1 and CDR2 sequences are MNHEY and SVGAGI. This CDR3 reads CASSYLAGRDEQYF. CDR3 DNA sequence: TGTGCCAGCAGTTACTTGGCGGGTAGGGACGAGCAGTACTTC.

In its sample, this clone was seen many times. The CDR3 nucleotides are TGTGCCTGGAGTGTACTAAAAATCCATCGGCAGGGGGCCTACGAGCAGTACTTC. It is translated as CAWSVLKIHRQGAYEQYF. This chain joins TRBV30 and TRBJ2-7, with 7 bases matching TRBD1. Looked up from germline, CDR1 is GTSNPN and CDR2 is SVGIG (reference sequence). The CDR3 spans 18 residues. J was trimmed by 2 bases and V by 0 bases; bases with no gene match: 16.

This clone came up many times. The chain links TRBV5-6 to TRBJ1-1; D is ambiguous. This CDR3 comprises 13 residues. The germline V and J ends were trimmed by 0 bases and 4 bases, with 7 bases remaining between them. Germline V CDR1 and CDR2: SGHDT, YYEEEE. The CDR3 DNA follows: TGTGCCAGCAGCTTGGGACACTTCACTGAAGCTTTCTTT. It specifies CASSLGHFTEAFF.

This clone was seen repeatedly, ten times or more. V is TRBV7-9 and J is TRBJ1-6; D unresolved. Trimming cost V 1 base and J 4 bases, with 17 bases left between them. CDR1 and CDR2 (germline): SEHNR, FQNEAQ (reference sequence). The CDR3 consists of 18 residues. The CDR3: CASSLERVDYGYNSPLHF. CDR3 coding DNA: TGTGCCAGCAGCTTAGAAAGGGTGGACTACGGATATAATTCACCCCTCCACTTT.

This clone has at least ten counts. This rearrangement joins TRBV7-9 to TRBJ1-2; 9 bases are shared with TRBD1. The ends lost 5 bases at V and 3 bases at J; junction bases unmatched: 7. The CDR3 has 15 residues. The germline gives CDR1 SEHNR, CDR2 FQNEAQ (reference sequence). As DNA, the CDR3 is TGTGCCAGCAGCACAAACAGGGGGCAGGACTATGGCTACACCTTC. The encoded protein is CASSTNRGQDYGYTF. Full variable domain (outside the CDR3, taken from reference TRBV7-9 and TRBJ1-2): DTGVSQNPRHKITKRGQNVTFRCDPISEHNRLYWYRQTLGQGPEFLTYFQNEAQLEKSRLLSDRFSAERPKGSFSTLEIQRTEQGDSAMYLCASSTNRGQDYGYTFGSGTRLTVV.

In this sample, this clone turned up a few times. The gene calls are TRBV6-8 and TRBJ2-7; 8 nucleotides agree with TRBD2. This CDR3 has 15 amino acids. Germline lookup yields CDR1 MNHGY and CDR2 SAAAGT. V shed 8 bases and J 8 bases; nucleotides not matched to a gene: 17. The chain's CDR3 is CASGSTPTGGNKQYF. The CDR3 DNA is TGTGCCAGCGGTTCAACCCCCACGGGAGGGAACAAGCAGTACTTC.

By its share, this clone is medium-sized. This chain joins TRBV10-1 and TRBJ2-3; 10 nucleotides match TRBD2. Germline V lookup: CDR1 WNHNN, CDR2 SYGVQD (reference sequence). J gave up 5 bases and V 5 bases, and 7 bases lay outside the gene matches. The CDR3 has 15 residues. The CDR3 spells CASSYERGGRDTQYF. CDR3 sequence (DNA): TGCGCCAGCAGTTACGAGCGGGGGGGCCGAGATACGCAGTATTTT.

Only a few counts were recorded for this clone. V usage is TRBV6-2 or TRBV6-3 and J usage is TRBJ2-1; D is ambiguous. V was pared by 4 bases and J by 4 bases, with 5 bases between. The CDR3 consists of 12 residues. Germline CDR1 and CDR2: MNHEY and SVGEGT. The CDR3 sequence is CASSLEYNEQFF. The CDR3 DNA reads as TGTGCCAGCAGTTTAGAATACAATGAGCAGTTCTTC.

The chain carries TRBV9 and TRBJ1-2, with 10 bases matching TRBD1. Trimming at V came to 4 bases and at J to 8 bases, leaving 8 bases not matched to a gene. The CDR3 has 14 amino acids. Germline lookup yields CDR1 SGDLS and CDR2 YYNGEE. CDR3 in DNA: TGTGCCAGCAGCCCAACGACAGGGGGCGAAGGCTACACCTTC. As protein: CASSPTTGGEGYTF.

The gene calls are TRBV4-1 and TRBJ1-1; no definite D call. V lost 0 bases and J 5 bases, leaving 7 bases between the germline ends. The CDR3 totals 13 residues. CDR1 is MGHRA, CDR2 YSYEKL, per germline. CDR3 nucleotide sequence: TGCGCCAGCAGCCAAGATAGGTGGACTGAAGCTTTCTTT. This gives the protein CASSQDRWTEAFF.

For this clone: One end of the junction does not line up with germline, which may come from a read error. The chain employs TRBV5-4 and TRBJ2-7; the match to TRBD1 covers 9 bases. CDR1 is SGHNT and CDR2 is YYREEE in the germline V gene (reference sequence). This CDR3 is built from 16 residues. The CDR3 DNA follows: TGCGCCAGCAGCTTGGGGACAGGGTTAGGGAACTACGAGCAGTACTTC. Its protein is CASSLGTGLGNYEQYF.

By sample fraction, this clone is medium-sized. This sample includes further DNA sequences coding for the same CDR3. This chain joins TRBV6-1 and TRBJ1-2; 7 bases agree with TRBD1. The CDR3 spans 17 residues. CDR1 is MNHNS, CDR2 SASEGT, per germline. J lost 0 bases, V lost 0 bases, and 7 bases had no gene match. DNA for the CDR3: TGTGCCAGCAGTGAAGCGCTCCGAGGACAGGCTAACTATGGCTACACCTTC. Its translation: CASSEALRGQANYGYTF.

The rearrangement links TRBV3-1 to TRBJ1-1; D remains ambiguous. This CDR3 is built from 13 residues. The ends were cut back, 2 bases at V and 5 bases at J, with 9 bases in the middle. Looked up from germline, CDR1 is LGHDT and CDR2 is YNNKEL (reference sequence). The CDR3 spells CASSQNTGTEAFF. The CDR3, as DNA: TGTGCCAGCAGCCAAAACACCGGGACTGAAGCTTTCTTT. The variable domain in full, with the rest retrieved from reference TRBV3-1 and TRBJ1-1, is DTAVSQTPKYLVTQMGNDKSIKCEQNLGHDTMYWYKQDSKKFLKIMFSYNNKELIINETVPNRFSPKSPDKAHLNLHINSLELGDSAVYFCASSQNTGTEAFFGQGTRLTVV.

This clone is deemed large. Other DNA sequences in this sample translate to the same CDR3. The chain uses TRBV6-1 and TRBJ2-7, with D possibly called TRBD1 or TRBD2 (6 bases each). The length of the CDR3 is 14 residues. The V end was cut by 3 bases, the J end by 4 bases, with 13 bases between. Germline V gene sequence: CDR1 MNHNS, CDR2 SASEGT. CDR3 nucleotides: TGTGCCAGCAGTGACAGGGGAGGACCGTACGAGCAGTACTTC. Its protein is CASSDRGGPYEQYF.

This clone was counted many times. This may stem from a read error, because a much larger clone lies one nucleotide away. This chain uses TRBV6-6 with TRBJ1-3, with TRBD1 as a possible D gene (5 bases). The ends were cut back, 0 bases at V and 2 bases at J, with 5 bases in the middle. CDR3 size: 14 residues. Germline CDR1 is MNHNY and CDR2 is SVGAGI (reference sequence). The CDR3 DNA follows: TGTGCCAGCAGTTACTCGGGGCCTGGAAACACCATATATTTT. Its protein is CASSYSGPGNTIYF.

This clone came up many times. At one end the junction does not follow the germline gene, possibly because of a read error. This chain uses TRBV7-2 with TRBJ1-4; D is perhaps TRBD1 (6 bases). The CDR3 sequence is 14 residues long. Germline V gene data show CDR1 as SGHTA and CDR2 as FQGNSA. CDR3: CASRLGGANEKLFF. In DNA form, the CDR3 reads TGTGCCAGCAGATTAGGGGGTGCTAATGAAAAACTGTTTTTT.

This clone is deemed medium-sized. The chain is built from TRBV2 and TRBJ2-1; D may be TRBD2 (5 bases). This CDR3 has 15 amino acids. Germline CDR1 reads SNHLY; CDR2 reads FYNNEI. V shed 6 bases and J shed 0 bases, with 12 bases lying between them. CDR3 coding DNA: TGTGCCAGCAGGCCCAGCGGAGCCTCCTACAATGAGCAGTTCTTC. Its protein is CASRPSGASYNEQFF.

This clone came up a few times. Germline and junction disagree at one end, which may indicate a read error. Other DNA sequences in the same sample also yield this CDR3. This sequence joins TRBV5-6 and TRBJ2-2; TRBD2 is a possible D gene (5 bases). Germline V gene sequence: CDR1 SGHDT, CDR2 YYEEEE. The CDR3 loop spans 12 amino acids. CDR3 region: CASSLQPGELFF. Written as DNA, the CDR3 is TGTGCCAGCAGCTTGCAACCCGGGGAGTTGTTTTTT.

The sample holds many counts of this clone. V and J are TRBV4-2 and TRBJ2-1; 8 bases fit TRBD2. With 4 bases clipped from V and 0 bases from J, the junction kept 14 bases outside the gene matches. The CDR3 sequence is 19 residues long. Germline V gives CDR1 LGHNA, CDR2 YNFKEQ. CDR3 coding DNA: TGTGCCAGCAGCCCTCGGGGGGCTAGCGGGTCGAGCTCCTACAATGAGCAGTTCTTC. As protein: CASSPRGASGSSSYNEQFF.

This clone has ten or more counts. This rearrangement joins TRBV12-3 or TRBV12-4 to TRBJ1-1, with D perhaps TRBD1 (5 bases). The V end was cut by 2 bases, the J end by 4 bases, with 8 bases between. CDR3 size: 13 residues. DNA for the CDR3: TGTGCCAGCAGTTTAAGGGGCATCACTGAAGCTTTCTTT. Amino acids: CASSLRGITEAFF.